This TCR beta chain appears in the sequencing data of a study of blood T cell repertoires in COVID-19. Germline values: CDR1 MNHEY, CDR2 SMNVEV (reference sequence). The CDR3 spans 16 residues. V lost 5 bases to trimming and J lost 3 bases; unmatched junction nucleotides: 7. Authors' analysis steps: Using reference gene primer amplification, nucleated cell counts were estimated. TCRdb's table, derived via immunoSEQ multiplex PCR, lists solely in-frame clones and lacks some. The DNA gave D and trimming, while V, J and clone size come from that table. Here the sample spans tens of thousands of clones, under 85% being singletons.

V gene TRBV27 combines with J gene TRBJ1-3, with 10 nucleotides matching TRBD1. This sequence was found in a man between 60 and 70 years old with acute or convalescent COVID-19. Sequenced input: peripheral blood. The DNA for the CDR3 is TGTGCCAGCAGTCCTTTGGGACAGGGGATTGGAAACACCATATATTTT. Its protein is CASSPLGQGIGNTIYF.